Below are 5 T cell receptor beta chains sequenced from a single sample in a study of identical twins. TCRdb re-derived calls from the 5' RACE reads in MiXCR, one entry per CDR3 protein. Of fewer than 800,000 distinct CDR3 sequences listed, under 8.5% were seen once; the top ten hold roughly 1.6%. This sample was also put to use in a study of yellow fever vaccine responses in identical twins.

Specimen: PBMCs. The receptors derive from a woman aged 18-29 years in good health.

V usage is TRBV5-1 and J usage is TRBJ1-4; 12 nucleotides match TRBD1. Germline CDR1 is SGHRS and CDR2 is YFSETQ. CDR3 length: 16 amino acids. J was trimmed by 7 bases and V by 3 bases; bases with no gene match: 7. The CDR3 sequence: CASSSGTGGAVEKLFF. CDR3 DNA sequence: TGCGCCAGCAGCTCCGGGACAGGGGGCGCAGTTGAAAAACTGTTTTTT.

This clonotype has a count of ten or more. The junction shows a germline mismatch at one end, possibly a read error. This rearrangement joins TRBV4-1 to TRBJ2-7, with 9 bases that match TRBD2. The CDR3 contains 18 residues. CDR1 and CDR2 (germline): MGHRA, YSYEKL. The CDR3: CASSQDGQAGGLSYEQYF. CDR3 in DNA: TGCGCCAGCAGTCAAGATGGTCAAGCGGGAGGCCTGTCCTACGAGCAGTACTTC.

The chain couples TRBV6-5 to TRBJ1-6; TRBD1 aligns across 7 bases. This CDR3 is 19 amino acids long. The V segment lost 2 bases and the J segment 0 bases; nucleotides outside the gene matches: 10. The germline V gene encodes CDR1 MNHEY and CDR2 SVGAGI. The CDR3 spells CASSYQPGQPSSYNSPLHF. CDR3 coding DNA: TGTGCCAGCAGTTACCAACCGGGACAGCCAAGCTCCTATAATTCACCCCTCCACTTT.

This clonotype showed up just a few times. The chain uses TRBV7-9 and TRBJ2-6; D uncertain. V shed 1 base and J shed 2 bases, with 6 bases lying between them. The germline CDR1 and CDR2 sequences are SEHNR and FQNEAQ (reference sequence). CDR3 size: 15 residues. CDR3 sequence reads: CASSLGLAGANVLTF. The CDR3 DNA reads as TGTGCCAGCAGCTTAGGTCTCGCTGGGGCCAACGTCCTGACTTTC.

This clonotype was recorded at least ten times. The CDR3 is CASSLAGGRSGNTIYF. In DNA, the CDR3 is TGTGCCAGCAGCTTAGCTGGCGGGCGCTCTGGAAACACCATATATTTT. J is TRBJ1-3 and V is TRBV7-2; no clear D. The CDR3 loop spans 16 amino acids. Deletions cut 0 bases from V and 0 bases from J, with 9 bases between. The germline gives CDR1 SGHTA, CDR2 FQGNSA. Full variable domain (rest looked up from reference TRBV7-2 and TRBJ1-3): GAGVSQSPSNKVTEKGKDVELRCDPISGHTALYWYRQSLGQGLEFLIYFQGNSAPDKSGLPSDRFSAERTGGSVSTLTIQRTQQEDSAVYLCASSLAGGRSGNTIYFGEGSWLTVV.